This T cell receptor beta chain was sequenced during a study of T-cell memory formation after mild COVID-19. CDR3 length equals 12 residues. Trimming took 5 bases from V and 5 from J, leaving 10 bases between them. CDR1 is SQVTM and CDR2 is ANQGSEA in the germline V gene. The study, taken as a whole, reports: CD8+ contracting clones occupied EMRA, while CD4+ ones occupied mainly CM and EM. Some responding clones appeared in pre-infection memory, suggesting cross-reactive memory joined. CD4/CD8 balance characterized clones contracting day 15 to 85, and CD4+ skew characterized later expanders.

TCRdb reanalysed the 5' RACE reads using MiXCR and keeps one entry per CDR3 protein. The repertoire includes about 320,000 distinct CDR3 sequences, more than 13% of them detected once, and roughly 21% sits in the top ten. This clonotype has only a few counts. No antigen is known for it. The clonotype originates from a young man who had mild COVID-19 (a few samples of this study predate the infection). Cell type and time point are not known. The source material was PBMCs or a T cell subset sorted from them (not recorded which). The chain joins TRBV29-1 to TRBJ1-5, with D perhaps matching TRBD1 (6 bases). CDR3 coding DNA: TGCAGCGTTCGAGGGGGGGATCAGCCCCAGCATTTT. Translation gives CSVRGGDQPQHF. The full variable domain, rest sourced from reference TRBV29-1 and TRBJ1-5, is SAVISQKPSRDICQRGTSLTIQCQVDSQVTMMFWYRQQPGQSLTLIATANQGSEATYESGFVIDKFPISRPNLTFSTLTVSNMSPEDSSIYLCSVRGGDQPQHFGDGTRLSIL.